These 20 T cell receptor beta chains came from one sample sequenced in a study of blood T cell repertoires in COVID-19. The protocol was immunoSEQ multiplex PCR, while the TCRdb copy is restricted to in-frame clones and leaves out a portion. This sample has 150,000 to 200,000 clones; roughly 87% occur once, and the top ten carry around 1.3%. Sample: PBMCs or T cells enriched from blood (not recorded which). The receptors originated from a human donor with acute COVID-19. The donor label of this sample is uncertain.

The chain joins TRBV18 to TRBJ2-7; 13 bases line up with TRBD2. This CDR3 spans 19 amino acids. V shed 4 bases and J 5 bases; nucleotides not matched to a gene: 17. In germline, CDR1 is KGHSH, CDR2 LQKENI. The CDR3 loop reads CASSLGLAGDRGFPHEQYF. CDR3 in DNA: TGTGCCAGCTCACTTGGACTAGCGGGGGACCGCGGTTTCCCACACGAGCAGTACTTC.

The chain combines TRBV28 with TRBJ2-7, with 10 bases that match TRBD2. The CDR3 covers 11 residues. V shed 8 bases, J shed 5 bases, and the junction held 0 bases outside the gene matches. Germline V gene sequence: CDR1 MDHEN, CDR2 SYDVKM. As DNA, the CDR3 is TGTGCCAGCGGACTAGCGGACGAGCAGTACTTC. It codes for CASGLADEQYF.

The rearrangement uses TRBV19 and TRBJ2-2; maybe TRBD1 (6 bases). Germline lookup yields CDR1 LNHDA and CDR2 SQIVND (reference sequence). Trimming stripped 5 bases from V and 8 bases from J, with 12 bases between. This CDR3 is 13 amino acids long. The CDR3: CASSYRVGGELFF. Written as DNA, the CDR3 is TGTGCCAGTAGTTACAGGGTTGGTGGGGAGCTGTTTTTT.

Here the CDR3 reads CASSLKGLEDEQYF. DNA of the CDR3: TGTGCCAGCAGCTTAAAGGGGCTAGAGGACGAGCAGTACTTC. The rearrangement joins TRBV7-3 to TRBJ2-7; D is possibly TRBD1 (5 bases). Trimming took 1 base from V and 5 from J, leaving 12 bases between them. This CDR3 is built from 14 residues. Looked up from germline, CDR1 is SGHTA and CDR2 is FQGTGA.

This clone was detected only a few times. The chain couples TRBV30 to TRBJ1-3, with D uncertain. This CDR3 has 14 amino acids. CDR1 GTSNPN and CDR2 SVGIG come from the germline V gene (reference sequence). V was shortened by 3 bases and J by 1 base, with 10 bases between the two germline ends. The CDR3 loop reads CAWRKLASGNTIYF. The CDR3, as DNA: TGTGCCTGGAGGAAGCTCGCATCTGGAAACACCATATATTTT. The whole variable domain, filled in from reference TRBV30 and TRBJ1-3, reads SQTIHQWPATLVQPVGSPLSLECTVEGTSNPNLYWYRQAAGRGLQLLFYSVGIGQISSEVPQNLSASRPQDRQFILSSKKLLLSDSGFYLCAWRKLASGNTIYFGEGSWLTVV.

J is TRBJ1-6 and V is TRBV6-6; a possible D gene is TRBD1 (6 bases). CDR1 and CDR2 (germline): MNHNY, SVGAGI (reference sequence). The V end was cut by 5 bases, the J end by 6 bases, with 20 bases between. The CDR3 has 17 residues. CDR3 sequence: CASSPAAPGHVNSPLHF. CDR3 in DNA: TGTGCCAGCAGTCCCGCCGCTCCGGGACATGTTAATTCACCCCTCCACTTT.

The V call is TRBV7-3, the J call TRBJ2-3, with 10 bases matching TRBD1. The J segment lost 5 bases and the V segment lost 5 bases, leaving 10 bases of the junction unmatched. This CDR3 has 16 amino acids. Germline lookup yields CDR1 SGHTA and CDR2 FQGTGA. CDR3 DNA sequence: TGTGCCAGCAGCCCCCCCGGGACAGGGGTGGTAGATACGCAGTATTTT. It encodes CASSPPGTGVVDTQYF.

This rearrangement joins TRBV11-2 to TRBJ1-6; D may be TRBD1 (6 bases). V was trimmed by 5 bases and J by 10 bases, leaving 15 bases between them. The CDR3 is 14 amino acids. Germline CDR1 reads SGHAT; CDR2 reads FQNNGV. The CDR3 DNA reads as TGTGCCAGCAGCCTAACCCAGGGGTTCTCACCCCTCCACTTT. Translating it yields CASSLTQGFSPLHF.

The sample holds one count of this clone. The chain has TRBV5-1 and TRBJ1-4, with TRBD1 as a possible D gene (5 bases). CDR1 and CDR2 from the germline V gene are SGHRS and YFSETQ. This CDR3 region has 15 residues. Trimming cost V 2 bases and J 7 bases, with 15 bases left between them. DNA for the CDR3: TGCGCCAGCAGCTTCCTCAATCAGGGAGGTGAAAAACTGTTTTTT. Its protein product is CASSFLNQGGEKLFF.

The chain employs TRBV2 and TRBJ2-2; 12 bases line up with TRBD1. This CDR3 comprises 14 residues. The junction had 3 bases not matched to a gene; V was cut back by 4 bases and J by 9 bases. Germline V gene lookup returns CDR1 SNHLY and CDR2 FYNNEI. The CDR3 DNA reads as TGTGCCAGCAGTGGGGGGACAGGGGGCCGGGAGCTGTTTTTT. Translated, it gives CASSGGTGGRELFF.

This chain links TRBV9 with TRBJ1-2; D gene unclear. Germline assignment: CDR1 SGDLS and CDR2 YYNGEE. The CDR3 covers 11 residues. The V gene lost 4 bases and the J gene lost 3 bases, with 4 bases spanning the gap. The CDR3, as DNA: TGTGCCAGCAGCACTTACTATGGCTACACCTTC. Translated, it gives CASSTYYGYTF.

The chain links TRBV11-2 to TRBJ1-1; D gene uncertain. Trimming removed 2 bases at V and 5 bases at J, with 9 bases between. Germline loops: CDR1 SGHAT, CDR2 FQNNGV. This CDR3 is built from 13 residues. CDR3 DNA sequence: TGTGCCAGCAGCTTAAGTCGGAGAACTGAAGCTTTCTTT. This encodes CASSLSRRTEAFF.

The gene calls are TRBV23-1 and TRBJ1-5; 11 bases agree with TRBD1. TRBV23-1 falls under the ORF class, with uncertain function. The ends lost 4 bases at V and 5 bases at J; junction bases unmatched: 10. The length of the CDR3 is 17 residues. CDR3 in DNA: TGCGCCAGCAGTCTAACCCGGGACAGGGGGATCGATCAGCCCCAGCATTTT. This encodes CASSLTRDRGIDQPQHF.

The V gene is TRBV30, the J gene TRBJ1-1, with D unresolved. Per the germline V gene, CDR1 is GTSNPN and CDR2 is SVGIG (reference sequence). The CDR3 covers 13 residues. V lost 0 bases and J lost 6, with 11 bases in between. The CDR3 loop reads CAWSVRGFAEAFF. In nucleotides, the CDR3 is TGTGCCTGGAGTGTACGAGGGTTCGCTGAAGCTTTCTTT.

The CDR3 DNA reads as TGTGCCAGCAAGGGACAGGGGTTACCCGGGGAGCTGTTTTTT. The encoded protein is CASKGQGLPGELFF. The chain joins TRBV11-2 to TRBJ2-2; 10 nucleotides line up with TRBD1. The CDR3 consists of 14 residues. CDR1 and CDR2 from the germline V gene are SGHAT and FQNNGV. The V and J ends lost 7 bases and 6 bases, in that order; junction bases with no gene match: 5.

This clone was counted once. The chain uses TRBV4-1 and TRBJ1-4; TRBD1 matches 9 bases. This CDR3 contains 16 residues. Trimming at V came to 5 bases and at J to 5 bases, leaving 9 bases not matched to a gene. Germline-derived CDR1 and CDR2 are MGHRA and YSYEKL. The CDR3 protein is CASSIRDRALNEKLFF. CDR3 nucleotide sequence: TGCGCCAGCAGCATCCGGGACAGGGCTCTGAATGAAAAACTGTTTTTT.

This chain links TRBV9 with TRBJ2-7; perhaps TRBD1 as D (6 bases). CDR1 and CDR2 from the germline V gene are SGDLS and YYNGEE. CDR3 length: 14 residues. The germline V and J ends were trimmed by 3 bases and 0 bases, with 10 bases remaining between them. The CDR3 protein is CASSARTVSYEQYF. The CDR3 DNA follows: TGTGCCAGCAGCGCGAGGACAGTCTCCTACGAGCAGTACTTC.

The V gene is TRBV5-6, the J gene TRBJ2-7, with D perhaps TRBD1 (6 bases). CDR1 SGHDT and CDR2 YYEEEE come from the germline V gene. Trimming took 4 bases from V and 6 from J, leaving 11 bases between them. The CDR3 has 12 residues. This chain's CDR3 is CASSKQGSEQYF. The DNA of the CDR3 is TGTGCCAGCAGCAAACAGGGTTCCGAGCAGTACTTC.

The gene calls are TRBV28 and TRBJ1-5, with TRBD1 as a possible D gene (5 bases). The CDR3 contains 14 residues. Deletions cut 3 bases from V and 3 bases from J, with 9 bases between. Germline lookup yields CDR1 MDHEN and CDR2 SYDVKM. CDR3 DNA sequence: TGTGCCAGCAGTTTGGGGCCGCTCAATCAGCCCCAGCATTTT. This translates into CASSLGPLNQPQHF.

The chain combines TRBV27 with TRBJ1-6; D is possibly TRBD1 (6 bases). The CDR3 is made up of 13 amino acids. V lost 10 bases and J lost 5, with 12 bases in between. In germline, CDR1 is MNHEY, CDR2 SMNVEV (reference sequence). CDR3 sequence: CATRTVHNSPLHF. CDR3 DNA sequence: TGTGCCACCAGGACAGTCCATAATTCACCCCTCCACTTT.